The 15 T cell receptor beta chains given below trace back to one sample, sequenced in a study of T cell repertoires in cytomegalovirus infection (dated by TCRdb to between 2017 and 2020). The sample's treatment or condition label is to be understood as: in vitro stimulation with specific CMV peptide epitopes to enrich CMV-specific T cells. Antigens for these TCRs are unknown. The run used an Illumina HiSeq 1500. In TCRdb, the public reads were trimmed at Q25 with fastp and aligned with MiXCR, with productive beta chains retained. Rows merge per CDR3 protein into single entries with the most common DNA and genes. The sample table contains about 83,000 distinct CDR3 sequences; only one count was recorded for approximately 43% of them. 80% to 95% of the sample goes to the ten largest clones. The starting material was CD8+ T cells from cultured PBMCs, obtained from culture after CMV antigen stimulation. The source is a human donor in good health (CMV status not recorded). Some clones in this sample may be carry-over from other donors' samples.

About this clonotype itself: The missing conserved phenylalanine or tryptophan at the end of this CDR3 makes a read error likely. The V and J genes are TRBV10-3 and TRBJ1-1, with D uncertain. The germline V gene has CDR1 ENHRY and CDR2 SYGVKD. The CDR3 spans 15 residues. CDR3 nucleotide sequence: TGTGCCATCAGCGGGTTTGGAAAGGGAGACACTGCAGCTTTCTTG. Its translation: CAISGFGKGDTAAFL.

This clonotype has more than one count but fewer than ten. The rearrangement uses TRBV7-9 and TRBJ2-5, with TRBD2 as a possible D gene (5 bases). The CDR3 extends over 14 amino acids. Trimming took off 0 bases at V and 3 bases at J, with 8 bases between the two ends. Germline V CDR1 and CDR2: SEHNR, FQNEAQ (reference sequence). This CDR3 reads CASSLARDEETQYF. In DNA, the CDR3 is TGTGCCAGCAGCTTAGCCCGGGATGAAGAGACCCAGTACTTC.

In this sample, this clonotype turned up a few times. This chain links TRBV6-6 with TRBJ2-3; possibly TRBD1 or TRBD2 for D (5 bases each). The CDR3 contains 14 residues. Germline values: CDR1 MNHNY, CDR2 SVGAGI (reference sequence). The V end lost 5 bases, the J end lost 4 bases, and 13 bases lay between the germline ends. The CDR3 DNA reads as TGTGCCAGCAGTGGGTTTGAGGGGTCAGATACGCAGTATTTT. It yields the protein CASSGFEGSDTQYF.

The chain recombines TRBV3-1 with TRBJ1-2, with D perhaps matching TRBD1 (6 bases). This CDR3 is built from 16 residues. Per germline, CDR1 LGHDT and CDR2 YNNKEL (reference sequence). V shed 0 bases and J shed 8 bases, with 19 bases lying between them. DNA of the CDR3: TGTGCCAGCAGCCAAGATATCGGGACAACTAGAACGGGCTACACCTTC. Protein product: CASSQDIGTTRTGYTF.

This chain uses TRBV30 with TRBJ2-3; 7 nucleotides align to TRBD2. This CDR3 region has 16 residues. Looked up from germline, CDR1 is GTSNPN and CDR2 is SVGIG (reference sequence). Trimming removed 3 bases from V and 3 bases from J; junction bases left unmatched: 12. The CDR3 here is CAWRGRASASTDTQYF. CDR3 sequence (DNA): TGTGCCTGGAGGGGGAGGGCTAGCGCTTCTACAGATACGCAGTATTTT.

This sequence joins TRBV11-1 and TRBJ2-7, with D perhaps TRBD2 (6 bases). Trimming stripped 6 bases from V and 5 bases from J, with 20 bases between. Germline lookup yields CDR1 SGHAT and CDR2 FQDESV (reference sequence). The CDR3 sequence is 15 residues long. CDR3 amino acids: CASSLPDWGGDEQYF. The CDR3 DNA reads as TGTGCCAGCAGTCTCCCAGACTGGGGAGGCGACGAGCAGTACTTC.

This rearrangement joins TRBV5-7 to TRBJ1-5, with a possible D match to TRBD1 (6 bases). TRBV5-7 is flagged as an ORF with uncertain function. Trimming removed 0 bases from V and 3 bases from J, with 19 bases in between. This CDR3 contains 18 residues. CDR3 residues: CASSLEEGRGCYNQPQHF. CDR3 bases: TGTGCCAGCAGCTTGGAAGAAGGCAGGGGTTGCTACAATCAGCCCCAGCATTTT.

The chain employs TRBV6-1 and TRBJ2-4; possible D gene TRBD1, 5 bases. The V and J ends lost 5 bases and 8 bases respectively, with 19 bases between them. The CDR3 is 15 residues long. Germline V CDR1 and CDR2: MNHNS, SASEGT. As DNA, the CDR3 is TGTGCCAGCAGTTCTCAGGGCAGGGTCATTGACATTCAGTACTTC. Its protein is CASSSQGRVIDIQYF.

This clonotype appeared a few times. The chain has TRBV27 and TRBJ2-3; D possibly matches TRBD1 or TRBD2 (5 bases each). Deletions cut 2 bases from V and 2 bases from J, with 8 bases between. This CDR3 spans 14 amino acids. Germline loops: CDR1 MNHEY, CDR2 SMNVEV (reference sequence). CDR3 in amino acids: CASSLLGTTDTQYF. The CDR3 bases are TGTGCCAGCAGTTTACTAGGGACCACAGATACGCAGTATTTT.

This sequence joins TRBV15 and TRBJ2-1, with 11 nucleotides matching TRBD2. This CDR3 contains 14 residues. Unmatched junction bases numbered 0, after V lost 4 bases and J lost 4 bases. Germline V CDR1 and CDR2: LNHNV, YYDKDF (reference sequence). The CDR3, as DNA: TGTGCCACCAGCACTAGCGGGAGGTACAATGAGCAGTTCTTC. Amino acids: CATSTSGRYNEQFF.

The genes are TRBV20-1 and TRBJ2-5, with D perhaps matching TRBD1 (6 bases). Trimming cost V 0 bases and J 5 bases, with 10 bases left between them. Germline V gives CDR1 DFQATT, CDR2 SNEGSKA (reference sequence). This CDR3 is built from 13 residues. The CDR3 region has the DNA TGCAGTGCTAGAGAAAACAGGGCGGAGACCCAGTACTTC. It encodes CSARENRAETQYF.

The chain carries TRBV7-6 and TRBJ1-1; no firm D call. V lost 2 bases, J lost 3 bases, and 7 bases lay in between. This CDR3 spans 13 amino acids. CDR1 and CDR2 from the germline V gene are SGHVS and FNYEAQ. The CDR3 nucleotides read TGTGCCAGCAGCTTATATCCCTACACTGAAGCTTTCTTT. Protein sequence: CASSLYPYTEAFF.

This clonotype was observed many times. V gene TRBV7-2 combines with J gene TRBJ2-1, with 9 bases matching TRBD2. Germline-derived CDR1 and CDR2 are SGHTA and FQGNSA. The CDR3 consists of 15 residues. V trimming: 5 bases; J trimming: 4 bases; junction bases outside the gene matches: 6. CDR3 region: CASSPGLAGYNEQFF. The CDR3, as DNA: TGTGCCAGCAGCCCTGGGCTAGCGGGGTACAATGAGCAGTTCTTC.

This clonotype appeared once. The chain combines TRBV7-8 with TRBJ1-4, with no clear D. The germline V gene encodes CDR1 SGHVS and CDR2 FQNEAQ. V was trimmed by 5 bases and J by 2 bases, leaving 15 bases between them. The CDR3 runs 16 residues. Written as DNA, the CDR3 is TGTGCCAGCAGCCCCCGGGTGGGGTTCACTAATGAAAAACTGTTTTTT. Translation: CASSPRVGFTNEKLFF.

The chain carries TRBV4-1 and TRBJ2-5; 8 bases agree with TRBD1. Germline values: CDR1 MGHRA, CDR2 YSYEKL. Germline trimming cut 3 bases from V and 5 bases from J; bases unmatched to any gene: 8. This CDR3 region has 15 residues. The CDR3 protein is CASSQTRGQGETQYF. The CDR3 DNA sequence: TGCGCCAGCAGCCAGACCAGGGGGCAGGGGGAGACCCAGTACTTC.